The sequence of this TCR beta chain was determined in a study of blood T cells in healthy people across ages. Study-wide results and caveats: Estimates drawn from one million T cells were deemed to understate diversity.

The authors ran a second PCR of 7 to 11 cycles using a sample-barcoded 5' primer and a J-beta primer mix. TCRdb re-analysed the 5' RACE reads in MiXCR, keeping a single row per CDR3 protein. This table has 1 million or so distinct CDR3 sequences, 45% appearing once. Remarks on this clonotype: The antigen is not known. A read error may explain this, as a much larger clone is one base away.

The sequenced sample was blood. This clonotype originated in a woman aged 55-70 years in good health.

In DNA, the CDR3 is TGTGCCAGCAGCTTAGGGACAGGGCGACAAGAGACCCAGTTCTTC. This encodes CASSLGTGRQETQFF. The chain uses TRBV7-2 and TRBJ2-5; TRBD1 matches 8 bases. Gene TRBJ2-1 matches the end of the DNA better, so the J call may be wrong. There are 15 residues in the CDR3. CDR1 SGHTA and CDR2 FQGNSA come from the germline V gene.